The 6 T cell receptor beta chains listed next were all sequenced from one sample in a study of blood T cell repertoires in COVID-19. The repertoire was sequenced with immunoSEQ multiplex PCR; TCRdb's copy has only in-frame clones and lacks some. This table has 200,000 to 250,000 clones, more than 75% appearing once. The sample consisted of peripheral blood. Every receptor here comes from an elderly man with acute or convalescent COVID-19.

The chain joins TRBV19 to TRBJ2-1, with no clear D. CDR1 and CDR2 from the germline V gene are LNHDA and SQIVND (reference sequence). The V gene lost 8 bases and the J gene lost 0 bases, with 8 bases spanning the gap. The CDR3 loop spans 13 amino acids. The CDR3 DNA reads TGTGCCAGTCGGAGTGGCTCCTACAATGAGCAGTTCTTC. Translation gives CASRSGSYNEQFF.

This clone was counted only a few times. The rearrangement links TRBV18 to TRBJ1-5; 7 nucleotides align to TRBD1. Germline loops: CDR1 KGHSH, CDR2 LQKENI. The CDR3 consists of 14 residues. The V segment lost 3 bases and the J segment 4 bases; nucleotides outside the gene matches: 3. The CDR3: CASSPPGQNQPQHF. The CDR3 DNA reads TGTGCCAGCTCACCCCCGGGACAGAATCAGCCCCAGCATTTT. Supplemented by reference TRBV18 and TRBJ1-5, the full variable domain reads NAGVMQNPRHLVRRRGQEARLRCSPMKGHSHVYWYRQLPEEGLKFMVYLQKENIIDESGMPKERFSAEFPKEGPSILRIQQVVRGDSAAYFCASSPPGQNQPQHFGDGTRLSIL.

The chain links TRBV19 to TRBJ2-1; 7 nucleotides line up with TRBD2. Looked up from germline, CDR1 is LNHDA and CDR2 is SQIVND (reference sequence). The CDR3 runs to 17 residues. The ends lost 3 bases at V and 0 bases at J; junction bases unmatched: 8. Written as DNA, the CDR3 is TGTGCCAGTAGTATGCGGGATCGCGGGAGCTCCTACAATGAGCAGTTCTTC. This translates into CASSMRDRGSSYNEQFF.

The chain uses TRBV3-1 (or the pseudogene TRBV3-2) and TRBJ2-2; D unclear. Germline V gene sequence: CDR1 LGHDT, CDR2 YNNKEL (reference sequence). V was shortened by 0 bases and J by 6 bases, with 8 bases between the two germline ends. CDR3 size: 14 residues. The CDR3 nucleotides are TGTGCCAGCAGCCAAGATCGGGTGCCCGGGGAGCTGTTTTTT. This encodes CASSQDRVPGELFF.

The chain links TRBV28 to TRBJ1-1, with 11 bases identical to TRBD1. The germline V gene has CDR1 MDHEN and CDR2 SYDVKM. V shed 3 bases and J 1 base; nucleotides not matched to a gene: 7. There are 17 residues in the CDR3. CDR3 nucleotides: TGTGCCAGCAGTTTTTTCGGACAGGGGGCCCAGAACACTGAAGCTTTCTTT. This translates into CASSFFGQGAQNTEAFF.

V usage is TRBV4-1 and J usage is TRBJ1-5; D unclear. The germline gives CDR1 MGHRA, CDR2 YSYEKL. The CDR3 loop spans 15 amino acids. V was shortened by 0 bases and J by 4 bases, with 10 bases between the two germline ends. CDR3 sequence (DNA): TGCGCCAGCAGCCAAGACAGGTGGGCTAATCAGCCCCAGCATTTT. Protein product: CASSQDRWANQPQHF.